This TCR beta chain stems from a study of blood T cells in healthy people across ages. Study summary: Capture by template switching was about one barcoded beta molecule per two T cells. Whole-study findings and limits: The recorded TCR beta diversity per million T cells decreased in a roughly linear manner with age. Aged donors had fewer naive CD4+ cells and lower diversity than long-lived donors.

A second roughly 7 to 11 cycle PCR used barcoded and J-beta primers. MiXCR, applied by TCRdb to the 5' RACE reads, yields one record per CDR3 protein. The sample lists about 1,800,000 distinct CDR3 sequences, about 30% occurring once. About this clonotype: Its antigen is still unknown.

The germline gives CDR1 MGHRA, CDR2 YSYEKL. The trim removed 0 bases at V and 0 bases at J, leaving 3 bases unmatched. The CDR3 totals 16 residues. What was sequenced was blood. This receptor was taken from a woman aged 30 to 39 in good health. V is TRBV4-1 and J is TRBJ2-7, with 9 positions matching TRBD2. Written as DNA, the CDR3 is TGCGCCAGCAGCCAAGAACAGACTAGCGGCTCCTACGAGCAGTACTTC. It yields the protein CASSQEQTSGSYEQYF.